A selection of T cell receptor beta chains follows, all from one sample in a study of T cell responses to AZD1222 COVID-19 vaccine. Sequencing used immunoSEQ multiplex PCR; TCRdb keeps in-frame clones, though not all of them. The table includes over 95,000 clones, roughly 92% detected once. Sequenced here: peripheral blood, sampled 28 days after the second AZD1222 dose. The receptors were gathered from an adult who received the AZD1222 COVID-19 vaccine. CDR3s include the opening cysteine and the closing phenylalanine or tryptophan. A D gene is named only where the DNA matches it firmly. Expanded clones get a size class; other rows say once, few or many, or leave the size out.

j_gene | d_gene | abundance | v_gene | CDR3aa | CDR3nt
TRBJ2-7 | NA | NA | TRBV21-1 | CASSPGQGLDEQYF | TGTGCCAGCAGTCCGGGACAGGGCTTGGACGAGCAGTACTTC
TRBJ2-2 | TRBD1 | NA | TRBV19 | CASRTGATGELFF | TGTGCCAGTAGAACAGGGGCAACCGGGGAGCTGTTTTTT
TRBJ1-1 | TRBD1 | NA | TRBV7-6 | CASSLEAPPGQAGEAFF | TGTGCCAGCAGCTTAGAAGCCCCACCGGGACAGGCTGGTGAAGCTTTCTTT
TRBJ1-1 | NA | NA | TRBV7-9 | CASRGPVVRTNTEAFF | TGTGCCAGCAGGGGACCGGTGGTTCGGACGAACACTGAAGCTTTCTTT
TRBJ2-1 | NA | NA | TRBV5-1 | CASSPGGFKYNEQFF | TGCGCCAGCAGCCCTGGAGGGTTTAAATACAATGAGCAGTTCTTC
TRBJ1-4 | NA | NA | TRBV28 | CASSLAGKEKLFF | TGTGCCAGCAGTTTGGCGGGGAAGGAAAAACTGTTTTTT
TRBJ2-7 | NA | once | TRBV18 | CASSPPGLAGLYEQYF | TGTGCCAGCTCACCACCGGGGTTGGCAGGCCTCTACGAGCAGTACTTC
TRBJ1-1 | NA | NA | TRBV2 | CATLRGRDTEAFF | TGTGCCACCCTCCGGGGCCGGGACACTGAAGCTTTCTTT
TRBJ2-3 | NA | NA | TRBV10-3 | CAISERADTDTQYF | TGTGCCATCAGTGAGAGGGCGGACACAGATACGCAGTATTTT
TRBJ2-5 | NA | NA | TRBV7-8 | CASSWGTRGQQETQYF | TGTGCCAGCAGCTGGGGGACTAGGGGGCAACAAGAGACCCAGTACTTC
TRBJ2-1 | NA | NA | TRBV7-8 | CASSPSALADNEQFF | TGTGCCAGCAGCCCCTCAGCTTTAGCGGACAATGAGCAGTTCTTC
TRBJ2-7 | NA | NA | TRBV5-1 | CASSLALTPTYEQYF | TGCGCCAGCAGCTTGGCGTTGACACCTACCTACGAGCAGTACTTC
TRBJ2-7 | NA | NA | TRBV27 | CASSSPRGAGYEQYF | TGTGCCAGCAGTTCCCCAAGGGGGGCTGGCTACGAGCAGTACTTC
TRBJ2-3 | TRBD2 | NA | TRBV24-1 | CATSDTGLAGTSTDTQYF | TGTGCCACCAGTGATACGGGACTAGCGGGAACTAGCACAGATACGCAGTATTTT
TRBJ1-1 | NA | once | TRBV28 | CASSPRLGGFAEAFF | TGTGCCAGCAGTCCACGCCTTGGGGGTTTTGCTGAAGCTTTCTTT